The 10 T cell receptor beta chains presented below share a single source sample, sequenced in a study of T cells in Graves' hyperthyroidism and ophthalmopathy. The TCR beta CDR3 regions underwent amplification using RNA transcripts as the source. TCR CDR3 regions were first amplified by RT-PCR with HTBI primers. MiXCR, run by TCRdb on the multiplex PCR reads, gives a single entry per CDR3 protein. The sample has approximately 430,000 distinct CDR3 sequences, 14% to 15% seen once; the top ten hold around 14%. Sequenced: blood. These receptors all come from a man aged 18 to 30 with Graves' ophthalmopathy.

This clonotype has just a few counts. The gene calls are TRBV5-1 and TRBJ1-4; D unresolved. Germline V lookup: CDR1 SGHRS, CDR2 YFSETQ. This CDR3 spans 15 amino acids. With 4 bases removed from V and 4 bases from J, the gap between germline ends came to 14 bases. The CDR3: CASSLGVLGNEKLFF. Written as DNA, the CDR3 is TGCGCCAGCAGCCTGGGTGTTTTGGGTAATGAAAAACTGTTTTTT.

This clonotype was seen repeatedly, ten times or more. J is TRBJ1-1 and V is TRBV20-1, with a tentative D call TRBD1 (5 bases). The CDR3 contains 14 residues. The V gene's germline CDR1 is DFQATT and CDR2 SNEGSKA (reference sequence). The V end was cut by 3 bases, the J end by 0 bases, with 11 bases between. CDR3 coding DNA: TGCAGTGCTAGGTCTGGGGGGATGAACACTGAAGCTTTCTTT. Translation: CSARSGGMNTEAFF.

This clonotype was seen at least ten times. The CDR3 region is CASSAWGLAGDSEQYF. Written as DNA, the CDR3 is TGCGCCAGCAGCGCGTGGGGACTAGCGGGAGACAGTGAGCAGTACTTC. The chain recombines TRBV5-1 with TRBJ2-7, with TRBD2 matching 14 bases. J lost 7 bases, V lost 4 bases, and 10 bases had no gene match. The CDR3 sequence is 16 residues long. Germline CDR1 reads SGHRS; CDR2 reads YFSETQ.

Ten or more counts support this clonotype. The CDR3 loop reads CASSLEQGRTEAFF. CDR3 coding DNA: TGCGCCAGCAGCTTGGAACAGGGGAGGACTGAAGCTTTCTTT. The chain is built from TRBV5-1 and TRBJ1-1, with TRBD1 matching 7 bases. After removal of 0 bases from V and 5 bases from J, the junction contained 4 bases not matched to a gene. This CDR3 contains 14 residues. CDR1 is SGHRS, CDR2 YFSETQ, per germline.

This clonotype was found many times. The CDR3 is CASSVPGATDTQYF. CDR3 DNA: TGTGCCAGCAGCGTACCGGGAGCCACAGATACGCAGTATTTT. This chain joins TRBV5-5 and TRBJ2-3, with D perhaps matching TRBD2 (6 bases). Germline CDR1 and CDR2: SGHKS and YYEKEE (reference sequence). The V gene lost 4 bases and the J gene lost 2 bases, with 11 bases spanning the gap. There are 14 residues in the CDR3. Supplemented by reference TRBV5-5 and TRBJ2-3, the full variable domain reads DAGVTQSPTHLIKTRGQQVTLRCSPISGHKSVSWYQQVLGQGPQFIFQYYEKEERGRGNFPDRFSARQFPNYSSELNVNALLLGDSALYLCASSVPGATDTQYFGPGTRLTVL.

This clonotype was detected only a few times. The gene calls are TRBV19 and TRBJ1-6; 7 nucleotides line up with TRBD1. V shed 7 bases and J 7 bases; nucleotides not matched to a gene: 16. Germline CDR1 and CDR2: LNHDA and SQIVND (reference sequence). The CDR3 length is 17 residues. The CDR3 here is CASNKNRGSFRNSPLHF. The CDR3 DNA is TGTGCCAGTAATAAGAACAGGGGATCCTTTCGGAATTCACCCCTCCACTTT.

This clonotype was counted at least ten times. V usage is TRBV18 and J usage is TRBJ1-1; 7 bases agree with TRBD1. Germline values: CDR1 KGHSH, CDR2 LQKENI. The CDR3 sequence is 13 residues long. V lost 2 bases to trimming and J lost 5 bases; unmatched junction nucleotides: 2. The CDR3 region is CASSPVQGTEAFF. CDR3 bases: TGTGCCAGCTCACCAGTACAGGGGACTGAAGCTTTCTTT.

This clonotype was seen at least ten times. The chain uses TRBV13 and TRBJ2-7; 9 nucleotides align to TRBD2. CDR1 is PRHDT, CDR2 FYEKMQ, per germline (reference sequence). J gave up 6 bases and V 5 bases, and 5 bases lay outside the gene matches. The CDR3 sequence is 13 residues long. DNA for the CDR3: TGTGCCAGCAGCACGGGACTAGCAGTCGAGCAGTACTTC. It is translated as CASSTGLAVEQYF.

This clonotype was picked up many times. The chain uses TRBV7-9 and TRBJ1-5; D is ambiguous. Trimming shortened V by 2 bases and J by 5 bases, and 4 bases separated the two germline ends. Germline values: CDR1 SEHNR, CDR2 FQNEAQ (reference sequence). This CDR3 comprises 12 residues. DNA of the CDR3: TGTGCCAGCAGCTTAACCCATCAGCCCCAGCATTTT. Translating it yields CASSLTHQPQHF.

This clonotype came up many times. The genes are TRBV13 and TRBJ2-5; a weak D match, TRBD2 (6 bases). Trimming removed 2 bases from V and 4 bases from J, with 8 bases in between. This CDR3 comprises 13 residues. Germline V gene lookup returns CDR1 PRHDT and CDR2 FYEKMQ (reference sequence). CDR3 residues: CASSLRTTETQYF. In DNA form, the CDR3 reads TGTGCCAGCAGCTTACGGACTACAGAGACCCAGTACTTC.